This TCR beta chain comes out of a study of T cell responses to AZD1222 COVID-19 vaccine (dated by TCRdb to the early 2020s). As for the study more broadly: Because spike-specific TCR depth and breadth did not differ between the two schedules, AZD1222 recipients who got a second dose at roughly 4 weeks were pooled with those who got a second dose at roughly 12 weeks. TCR sequencing covered approximately 230 trial participants: 207 given two doses of AZD1222 and 26 given two doses of MenACWY control vaccine. Trial participants were enrolled by age into subgroups of 18-55, 56-69 and 70-plus years, and approximately 150, 30 and 60 TCR-sequenced participants, respectively, were included in these subgroups.

Results the study describes overall, beyond this receptor: Participants were mostly white British and included more females than males, and it was suggested by the authors that clonal diversity may have been underestimated. CD4 TCRs associated with the vaccine covered the entire spike protein, and the dominant responses were in regions 160-218 and 743-854. A significant rise in spike-specific TCR breadth and depth was observed after two AZD1222 doses relative to day 0 and relative to MenACWY recipients. In the small 56-69-year group, the increase in depth fell short of significance, most likely because of low power. No day 14 peak-response samples were available, so repertoires were characterized only after the peak T cell response. Only 5 to 7 AZD1222 recipients were SARS-CoV-2 seropositive at baseline, limiting conclusions about previously exposed vaccinees. Reportedly, almost half of the unique spike-specific TCRs recognized epitopes lying outside the regions that are mutated in the B.1.351 and B.1.1.7 variants.

The CDR3 regions of human TCRbeta chains were analyzed by immunosequencing. As for how the authors treated the data: Repertoire TCRs were checked for matches against a reference library of SARS-CoV-2-specific TCRs that had been generated using the MIRA antigen-specificity platform. Breadth meant the fraction of unique TCRs that were SARS-CoV-2-associated, whereas depth meant the fraction of total T cells that were SARS-CoV-2-associated. Using the MIRA data, each spike-specific TCR was assigned both to the spike region to which the TCR was reactive and to a CD4 or CD8 class. Log10-transformed breadth and depth values were compared by one-way ANOVA with Sidak's multiple comparisons tests. As stored in TCRdb, this immuneACCESS dataset retains in-frame rearrangements with V and J assigned. A fraction of the clones does not appear; measured against another copy, unresolved V genes explain less than half of the discrepancy, and the remainder lacks a known reason. Clonal size and the V and J genes are those of that table, whereas D and trimming came from the DNA. In this sample the table shows 120,000 or so clones, 88% of which occur a single time. The ten largest clones represent around 1.5% of the sample.

The time point label for this specimen denotes: baseline before first vaccination. Vaccinee samples were obtained from the UK trials COV001 and COV002, which included a single-blind randomized controlled phase 2/3 trial of AZD1222 (ChAdOx1 nCoV-19) in healthy adults. Trial participant PBMC samples were collected at day 0 and day 28 after the second dose for TCRbeta chain sequencing. Including the terminal cysteine and phenylalanine, the CDR3 comprises 15 residues. CDR3 DNA only is kept here, 45 bases in frame from base 1. CDR1 and CDR2, looked up from the germline V gene (reference sequence), are PRHDT and FYEKMQ. V ends up 2 bases short and J 7 bases short, with an unmatched junction base count of 6. Notes on this clone: Its binding antigen is unknown. Base qualities were left out, and no much larger clone turns up one base away.

This receptor was taken from an adult in good health. Sequencing was performed on peripheral blood, taken on day 0 of AZD1222 vaccination. The chain uses TRBV13 and TRBJ1-2; TRBD1 lines up with 11 middle nucleotides. The nucleotide sequence is given as TGTGCCAGCAGCTTACGAGGACAGGGGGCTGGTGGCTACACCTTC. Its translation is CASSLRGQGAGGYTF.